These 31 T cell receptor beta chains were all obtained from the same sample, sequenced in a study of blood T cell repertoires in COVID-19. Assay used: immunoSEQ multiplex PCR; TCRdb lists only in-frame clones, some missing. The sample has about 68,000 clones; roughly 89% are singletons. The sequenced sample was peripheral blood. Receptor source: a man aged 50-59 years with active COVID-19.

The rearrangement links TRBV5-1 to TRBJ2-7; 7 bases fit TRBD1. The CDR3 contains 13 residues. Germline CDR1 reads SGHRS; CDR2 reads YFSETQ. The V gene end was trimmed by 5 bases and the J gene end by 7 bases; junction bases not matched to a gene: 9. The CDR3 is CASRGTESGEQYF. The CDR3 DNA follows: TGCGCCAGCAGAGGGACAGAGTCGGGGGAGCAGTACTTC. Filled out from reference TRBV5-1 and TRBJ2-7, the complete variable domain reads KAGVTQTPRYLIKTRGQQVTLSCSPISGHRSVSWYQQTPGQGLQFLFEYFSETQRNKGNFPGRFSGRQFSNSRSEMNVSTLELGDSALYLCASRGTESGEQYFGPGTRLTVT.

The gene calls are TRBV5-4 and TRBJ1-1; the D is unclear. With 3 bases removed from V and 1 base from J, the gap between germline ends came to 10 bases. CDR1 is SGHNT, CDR2 YYREEE, per germline (reference sequence). This CDR3 spans 14 amino acids. CDR3 sequence: CASSWLEGNTEAFF. The DNA of the CDR3 is TGTGCCAGCAGCTGGCTGGAGGGGAACACTGAAGCTTTCTTT. The complete variable domain, with remaining parts taken from reference TRBV5-4 and TRBJ1-1, reads ETGVTQSPTHLIKTRGQQVTLRCSSQSGHNTVSWYQQALGQGPQFIFQYYREEENGRGNFPPRFSGLQFPNYSSELNVNALELDDSALYLCASSWLEGNTEAFFGQGTRLTVV.

The CDR3 DNA follows: TGTGCCAGCGGAAAGACAGGGTCCTATAATTCACCCCTCCACTTT. Amino acid sequence: CASGKTGSYNSPLHF. This chain joins TRBV6-7 and TRBJ1-6; the match to TRBD1 covers 7 bases. TRBV6-7 carries the ORF label, with uncertain function. The CDR3 is made up of 15 amino acids. V lost 8 bases, J lost 1 base, and 5 bases stayed unmatched.

The V and J genes are TRBV11-2 and TRBJ2-5; TRBD1 matches 11 bases. The CDR3 loop spans 16 amino acids. The V and J ends lost 5 bases and 5 bases, in that order; junction bases with no gene match: 10. Germline-derived CDR1 and CDR2 are SGHAT and FQNNGV. The CDR3 DNA follows: TGTGCCAGCAGCCTCGGACAGGGGGCGGTGGGGGAGACCCAGTACTTC. Amino acids: CASSLGQGAVGETQYF.

This clone was seen only once. The V and J genes are TRBV7-2 and TRBJ2-5; D might be TRBD2 (5 bases). The CDR3 has 11 residues. The germline V gene has CDR1 SGHTA and CDR2 FQGNSA. V was clipped by 5 bases and J by 9 bases, with 10 bases between them. The DNA of the CDR3 is TGTGCCAGCAGCCGAGGGAACCCCCAGTACTTC. Translating gives CASSRGNPQYF.

The V call is TRBV10-1, the J call TRBJ2-1, with D tentatively TRBD2 (7 bases). Per germline, CDR1 WNHNN and CDR2 SYGVQD (reference sequence). The CDR3 is 15 residues long. Trimming took off 4 bases at V and 9 bases at J, with 19 bases between the two ends. The CDR3 bases are TGCGCCAGCAGTGTAGGAGGGGGGGCCTGGAGTGAGCAGTTCTTC. Its protein product is CASSVGGGAWSEQFF.

The CDR3 DNA sequence: TGCGCCAGCAGCTCATCAGGGTACTCCTACGAGCAGTACTTC. Its translation: CASSSSGYSYEQYF. The rearrangement joins TRBV5-1 to TRBJ2-7, with a tentative D call TRBD1 (5 bases). The V gene's germline CDR1 is SGHRS and CDR2 YFSETQ. The CDR3 runs 14 residues. V was clipped by 3 bases and J by 0 bases, with 10 bases between them. Full variable domain (missing parts from reference TRBV5-1 and TRBJ2-7): KAGVTQTPRYLIKTRGQQVTLSCSPISGHRSVSWYQQTPGQGLQFLFEYFSETQRNKGNFPGRFSGRQFSNSRSEMNVSTLELGDSALYLCASSSSGYSYEQYFGPGTRLTVT.

This chain links TRBV7-8 with TRBJ1-6; 9 positions match TRBD1. The length of the CDR3 is 14 residues. The germline V gene has CDR1 SGHVS and CDR2 FQNEAQ. Germline trimming cut 5 bases from V and 7 bases from J; bases unmatched to any gene: 3. The CDR3 sequence: CASSLDRGNSPLHF. The DNA of the CDR3 is TGTGCCAGCAGCCTCGACAGGGGGAATTCACCCCTCCACTTT.

The V gene is TRBV3-1 (or the pseudogene TRBV3-2), the J gene TRBJ2-2; D remains unclear. The V end was cut by 4 bases, the J end by 2 bases, with 14 bases between. CDR3 size: 16 residues. The germline gives CDR1 LGHDT, CDR2 YNNKEL (reference sequence). This chain's CDR3 is CASSPYTGSNTGELFF. The CDR3 nucleotides are TGTGCCAGCAGCCCCTACACCGGGTCTAACACCGGGGAGCTGTTTTTT.

The chain joins TRBV18 to TRBJ1-1; perhaps TRBD1 as D (5 bases). CDR1 and CDR2 from the germline V gene are KGHSH and LQKENI. V lost 3 bases and J lost 3, with 11 bases in between. The CDR3 is 14 amino acids. CDR3 sequence reads: CASSPDTSYTEAFF. The CDR3 DNA follows: TGTGCCAGCTCACCGGACACCTCCTACACTGAAGCTTTCTTT.

This clone is medium-sized within its sample. The chain joins TRBV7-9 to TRBJ2-7, with a tentative D call TRBD2 (5 bases). Germline loops: CDR1 SEHNR, CDR2 FQNEAQ (reference sequence). V was shortened by 5 bases and J by 5 bases, with 16 bases between the two germline ends. There are 14 residues in the CDR3. The CDR3 region is CASSSVLSGDEQYF. The CDR3 nucleotides are TGTGCCAGCAGCAGCGTCTTGAGCGGCGACGAGCAGTACTTC.

The chain combines TRBV18 with TRBJ2-1, with a tentative D call TRBD1 (6 bases). The germline V gene encodes CDR1 KGHSH and CDR2 LQKENI. Trimming removed 6 bases from V and 7 bases from J, with 16 bases in between. This CDR3 has 14 residues. This CDR3 reads CASSSSGTRNEQFF. CDR3 coding DNA: TGTGCCAGCTCGAGCTCTGGGACAAGGAATGAGCAGTTCTTC.

This clone was picked up a small number of times. The J gene is TRBJ2-5, the V gene TRBV14; possibly TRBD2 for D (6 bases). Germline V gene data show CDR1 as SGHDN and CDR2 as FVKESK. V dropped 3 bases and J dropped 5 bases, with 22 bases sitting between them. The CDR3 is 17 residues long. The CDR3, as DNA: TGTGCCAGCAGCCAGGGCTTCACCCGGGGGTCAATGGAGACCCAGTACTTC. Encoded protein: CASSQGFTRGSMETQYF.

This clone showed up just a few times. V gene TRBV19 combines with J gene TRBJ1-2; D not resolved. CDR3 length: 12 amino acids. Germline CDR1 reads LNHDA; CDR2 reads SQIVND (reference sequence). The germline V and J ends were trimmed by 6 bases and 6 bases, with 11 bases remaining between them. CDR3 DNA: TGTGCCAGTAGAGCGGGTGGGGATGGCTACACCTTC. This codes for CASRAGGDGYTF. Full variable domain (rest looked up from reference TRBV19 and TRBJ1-2): DGGITQSPKYLFRKEGQNVTLSCEQNLNHDAMYWYRQDPGQGLRLIYYSQIVNDFQKGDIAEGYSVSREKKESFPLTVTSAQKNPTAFYLCASRAGGDGYTFGSGTRLTVV.

CDR3 nucleotides: TGTGCCAGCAGCCCGAGAGGCGGGACAGCATACACAGATACGCAGTATTTT. Amino acids: CASSPRGGTAYTDTQYF. J is TRBJ2-3 and V is TRBV11-2; TRBD1 is a possible D gene (7 bases). Germline CDR1 SGHAT, CDR2 FQNNGV. V was cut by 5 bases and J by 2 bases, with 20 bases left in between. The CDR3 is 17 residues long.

J is TRBJ1-2 and V is TRBV18; 9 bases line up with TRBD1. With 1 base clipped from V and 5 bases from J, the junction kept 2 bases outside the gene matches. There are 14 residues in the CDR3. Germline V gene data show CDR1 as KGHSH and CDR2 as LQKENI. The CDR3 loop is CASSPQGQGYGYTF. The CDR3, as DNA: TGTGCCAGCTCACCACAAGGACAGGGGTATGGCTACACCTTC. Complete variable domain (other parts from reference TRBV18 and TRBJ1-2): NAGVMQNPRHLVRRRGQEARLRCSPMKGHSHVYWYRQLPEEGLKFMVYLQKENIIDESGMPKERFSAEFPKEGPSILRIQQVVRGDSAAYFCASSPQGQGYGYTFGSGTRLTVV.

The CDR3 DNA is TGTGCCAGCAGCTTGGCTAGCGGGGAAGAGACCCAGTACTTC. As protein: CASSLASGEETQYF. This chain links TRBV7-8 with TRBJ2-5; 9 nucleotides align to TRBD2. The ends lost 3 bases at V and 3 bases at J; junction bases unmatched: 2. CDR1 and CDR2 from the germline V gene are SGHVS and FQNEAQ. The CDR3 is 14 residues long.

Here the CDR3 reads CASSLGRLYNEQFF. The CDR3 DNA reads as TGTGCCAGCAGCTTAGGCAGACTATACAATGAGCAGTTCTTC. V and J are TRBV7-8 and TRBJ2-1; D may be TRBD2 (5 bases). CDR1 and CDR2 (germline): SGHVS, FQNEAQ. CDR3 length equals 14 residues. The ends were cut back, 1 base at V and 4 bases at J, with 8 bases in the middle.

The V and J genes are TRBV7-9 and TRBJ1-2; a weak D match, TRBD1 (5 bases). The CDR3 runs 15 residues. V was clipped by 6 bases and J by 0 bases, with 14 bases between them. CDR1 SEHNR and CDR2 FQNEAQ come from the germline V gene (reference sequence). This CDR3 reads CASSIPGNANYGYTF. The CDR3, as DNA: TGTGCCAGCAGTATCCCAGGGAATGCTAACTATGGCTACACCTTC.

The rearrangement uses TRBV7-9 and TRBJ2-2; 7 positions agree with TRBD1. The germline V gene encodes CDR1 SEHNR and CDR2 FQNEAQ (reference sequence). After removal of 4 bases from V and 2 bases from J, the junction contained 13 bases not matched to a gene. The CDR3 spans 18 residues. CDR3 loop: CASSSTSWTGDNTGELFF. In DNA, the CDR3 is TGTGCCAGCAGCTCAACCTCCTGGACAGGAGATAACACCGGGGAGCTGTTTTTT.

This chain uses TRBV5-5 with TRBJ2-5; D may be TRBD1 (5 bases). The germline V and J ends were trimmed by 0 bases and 5 bases, with 14 bases remaining between them. Germline loops: CDR1 SGHKS, CDR2 YYEKEE (reference sequence). This CDR3 has 15 residues. CDR3 protein: CASSLEVGEWETQYF. As DNA, the CDR3 is TGTGCCAGCAGCTTGGAGGTAGGGGAATGGGAGACCCAGTACTTC.

This chain joins TRBV6-5 and TRBJ2-7, with D maybe TRBD1 (6 bases). CDR1 is MNHEY and CDR2 is SVGAGI in the germline V gene. CDR3 length: 13 amino acids. V shed 2 bases and J shed 4 bases, with 9 bases lying between them. For the CDR3, the DNA is TGTGCCAGCAGTTACGGGACACCTTACGAGCAGTACTTC. Protein product: CASSYGTPYEQYF.

The chain couples TRBV6-2 or TRBV6-3 to TRBJ1-1; no clear D. V lost 0 bases and J 8 bases, leaving 13 bases between the germline ends. This CDR3 has 14 residues. The germline gives CDR1 MNHEY, CDR2 SVGEGT. The CDR3 DNA reads TGTGCCAGCAGTTACTCCAGACACCTGCAGGAAGCTTTCTTT. Translation: CASSYSRHLQEAFF.

J is TRBJ2-5 and V is TRBV29-1; 7 positions match TRBD1. V lost 4 bases and J lost 5; bases outside the gene matches: 7. Germline V gene data show CDR1 as SQVTM and CDR2 as ANQGSEA. The CDR3 is 13 residues long. This CDR3 is CSVVPGGRETQYF. DNA of the CDR3: TGCAGCGTTGTACCAGGGGGACGTGAGACCCAGTACTTC.

CDR3 protein: CASPQRPSSYEQYF. The CDR3 DNA sequence: TGTGCCAGCCCCCAACGGCCTAGCTCCTACGAGCAGTACTTC. The rearrangement uses TRBV9 and TRBJ2-7; no definite D call. CDR1 and CDR2 from the germline V gene are SGDLS and YYNGEE. The CDR3 loop spans 14 amino acids. Between the trimmed V and J ends, which lost 7 bases and 0 bases, there was a span of 14 bases.

About this clone: Additional DNA sequences in this sample encode the identical CDR3. V is TRBV24-1 and J is TRBJ2-2; 7 bases are a match to TRBD2. Per the germline V gene, CDR1 is KGHDR and CDR2 is SFDVKD. With V trimmed by 7 bases and J by 6 bases, 7 bases remained unmatched. The CDR3 runs 14 residues. As DNA, the CDR3 is TGTGCCACCAGGGGAGGCGGGGGATCCGGGGAGCTGTTTTTT. The encoded protein is CATRGGGGSGELFF.

V gene TRBV5-6 combines with J gene TRBJ2-5; a possible D gene is TRBD1 (5 bases). The CDR3 has 15 amino acids. Per the germline V gene, CDR1 is SGHDT and CDR2 is YYEEEE. Trimming removed 0 bases from V and 1 base from J, with 10 bases in between. The CDR3 DNA follows: TGTGCCAGCAGCTTGGATCATGGGGCCCAAGAGACCCAGTACTTC. Its protein product is CASSLDHGAQETQYF. The full variable domain, its missing parts supplied by reference TRBV5-6 and TRBJ2-5, is DAGVTQSPTHLIKTRGQQVTLRCSPKSGHDTVSWYQQALGQGPQFIFQYYEEEERQRGNFPDRFSGHQFPNYSSELNVNALLLGDSALYLCASSLDHGAQETQYFGPGTRLLVL.

The genes are TRBV5-1 and TRBJ2-1; D uncertain. The CDR3 loop spans 18 amino acids. Germline CDR1 is SGHRS and CDR2 is YFSETQ. V lost 0 bases and J lost 0, with 16 bases in between. The CDR3 spells CASSLVNGVPISYNEQFF. The CDR3 DNA reads as TGCGCCAGCAGCTTGGTTAACGGAGTGCCGATCTCCTACAATGAGCAGTTCTTC.

V and J are TRBV11-1 and TRBJ2-7; D possibly corresponds to TRBD2 (6 bases). This CDR3 contains 16 residues. V dropped 5 bases and J dropped 2 bases, with 19 bases sitting between them. Germline values: CDR1 SGHAT, CDR2 FQDESV (reference sequence). The CDR3 region is CASSQAGTQSTYEQYF. The DNA of the CDR3 is TGTGCCAGCAGCCAGGCCGGGACTCAGTCGACCTACGAGCAGTACTTC.

The chain is built from TRBV15 and TRBJ2-7; TRBD1 aligns across 9 bases. The CDR3 contains 15 residues. Germline loops: CDR1 LNHNV, CDR2 YYDKDF (reference sequence). V shed 0 bases, J shed 6 bases, and the junction held 6 bases outside the gene matches. The CDR3 DNA reads as TGTGCCACCAGCAGAGATCTACAGGGGGCTAGCGAGCAGTACTTC. Amino acid sequence: CATSRDLQGASEQYF.

This chain uses TRBV29-1 with TRBJ1-2, with D perhaps matching TRBD1 (6 bases). The V gene's germline CDR1 is SQVTM and CDR2 ANQGSEA. This CDR3 spans 12 amino acids. Trimming stripped 3 bases from V and 8 bases from J, with 13 bases between. The CDR3 loop is CSVELTGWGYTF. CDR3 nucleotide sequence: TGCAGCGTTGAGCTGACAGGATGGGGCTACACCTTC.